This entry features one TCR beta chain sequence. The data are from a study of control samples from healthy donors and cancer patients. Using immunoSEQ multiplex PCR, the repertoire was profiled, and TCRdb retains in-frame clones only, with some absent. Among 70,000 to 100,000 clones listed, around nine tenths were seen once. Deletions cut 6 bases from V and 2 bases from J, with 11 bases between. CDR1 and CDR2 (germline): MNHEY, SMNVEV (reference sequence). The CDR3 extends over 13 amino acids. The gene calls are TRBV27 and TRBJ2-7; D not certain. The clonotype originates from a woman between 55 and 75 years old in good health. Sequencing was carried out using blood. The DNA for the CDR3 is TGTGCCAGCAGCCCAATGAGGACCTACGAGCAGTACTTC. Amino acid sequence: CASSPMRTYEQYF.